The 8 T cell receptor beta chains listed next were all sequenced from one sample in a study of T cell responses to AZD1222 COVID-19 vaccine. Method: immunoSEQ multiplex PCR; TCRdb's copy keeps in-frame clones and lacks some. The data contain 90,000 to 110,000 clones, about 91% of them singletons. Sequenced material: peripheral blood, taken on day 0 of AZD1222 vaccination. These receptors originate from an adult in good health.

The gene calls are TRBV10-3 and TRBJ1-3; a weak D match, TRBD1 (6 bases). This CDR3 region has 13 residues. Germline V gene data show CDR1 as ENHRY and CDR2 as SYGVKD. Trimming took 10 bases from V and 0 from J, leaving 10 bases between them. The CDR3 DNA sequence: TGTGCCAGCGGGGACAACTCTGGAAACACCATATATTTT. Amino acid sequence: CASGDNSGNTIYF.

The rearrangement links TRBV24-1 to TRBJ2-5; 7 positions agree with TRBD1. The CDR3 is 15 residues long. Germline-derived CDR1 and CDR2 are KGHDR and SFDVKD. The junction had 9 bases not matched to a gene; V was cut back by 4 bases and J by 5 bases. The CDR3 coding sequence is TGTGCCACCAGTGACCCCGGACAGGCCTCGGAGACCCAGTACTTC. This sequence encodes CATSDPGQASETQYF.

The V and J genes are TRBV6-1 and TRBJ1-3, with unresolved D. Germline V gives CDR1 MNHNS, CDR2 SASEGT. V was clipped by 2 bases and J by 4 bases, with 3 bases between them. The CDR3 is 12 amino acids. The CDR3: CASSELGNTIYF. CDR3 coding DNA: TGTGCCAGCAGTGAACTCGGAAACACCATATATTTT.

The V call is TRBV2, the J call TRBJ2-3; 8 bases line up with TRBD2. Per the germline V gene, CDR1 is SNHLY and CDR2 is FYNNEI. CDR3 length equals 14 residues. Trimming cost V 5 bases and J 1 base; bases outside gene matches: 2. As DNA, the CDR3 is TGTGCCAGCAGTCAGACTAGCGGCACAGATACGCAGTATTTT. This codes for CASSQTSGTDTQYF.

The chain couples TRBV7-9 to TRBJ1-3; D is ambiguous. Germline V gives CDR1 SEHNR, CDR2 FQNEAQ (reference sequence). V gave up 1 base and J gave up 4 bases, with 5 bases separating them. There are 13 residues in the CDR3. Here the CDR3 DNA reads TGTGCCAGCAGCTTAGAGGCCGGAAACACCATATATTTT. Translated: CASSLEAGNTIYF.

The gene calls are TRBV2 and TRBJ2-2; D uncertain. Germline CDR1 SNHLY, CDR2 FYNNEI. Trimming removed 4 bases at V and 0 bases at J, with 9 bases between. The CDR3 is 15 amino acids. The CDR3 nucleotides are TGTGCCAGCAGTGTCGGGCAGGCGAACACCGGGGAGCTGTTTTTT. Translating gives CASSVGQANTGELFF.

About this clone: Distinct nucleotide sequences in the sample also encode this CDR3. The CDR3 sequence is CSVAGTGGRADTQYF. The CDR3 nucleotides are TGCAGCGTTGCAGGGACAGGGGGTCGGGCAGATACGCAGTATTTT. The rearrangement links TRBV29-1 to TRBJ2-3; the match to TRBD1 covers 11 bases. The V gene end was trimmed by 4 bases and the J gene end by 4 bases; junction bases not matched to a gene: 7. Looked up from germline, CDR1 is SQVTM and CDR2 is ANQGSEA. The CDR3 extends over 15 amino acids.

The V call is TRBV6-6, the J call TRBJ2-5; D is perhaps TRBD2 (6 bases). This CDR3 has 14 residues. The germline CDR1 and CDR2 sequences are MNHNY and SVGAGI (reference sequence). V lost 0 bases, J lost 5 bases, and 10 bases lay in between. The CDR3 nucleotides read TGTGCCAGCAGTTACTCGGAGGGGACGGAGACCCAGTACTTC. Encoded protein: CASSYSEGTETQYF.